This section outlines one T cell receptor (beta chain) sequence together with its context. No cognate antigen has been identified for it. No much larger clone exists at a distance of one base, and base qualities are not known. The data originate from a study of blood T cell repertoires in COVID-19 (TCRdb year 2020). Background for the entire study: Collaborator samples came from the United States, Italy and Spain and covered acute and convalescent phases of COVID-19. The material from the prospective study consisted of cDNA or gDNA derived from T cells, B-cell-depleted T cells, or PBMCs. The dataset comprised deeply sampled blood TCRbeta repertoires from subjects exposed to, actively infected with, or recovered from COVID-19. A freely available public database, intended as a resource for researchers studying the immune response to SARS-CoV-2, is where the repertoires were released. Samples came from the ongoing ImmuneRACE study (first 160 participants) plus 1,254 subjects from 6 global collaborators. Sample metadata almost always included a de-identified subject ID, COVID-19 status, age in years and sex. Where HLA class I and class II types were available, the types were taken from metadata supplied by the sample provider, not from assay-based typing. Overall study results and their limits: The amount of clinical and demographic metadata varied by source and participant and was provided uncurated.

TCRbeta CDR3 regions were amplified from genomic DNA using the immunoSEQ Assay, a bias-controlled multiplex PCR. Turning to the authors' computational methods: The number of nucleated cells in each sample was estimated from the amplification of reference gene primers within the assay. To quantify the absolute abundance of each unique TCRbeta CDR3 rearrangement, sequence reads were collapsed and filtered. For each sample, productive Simpson clonality was calculated as the square root of Simpson's diversity index across productive rearrangements. TCRdb limited this immuneACCESS table to in-frame rearrangements with V and J called. A share of clones is missing; checked studies link under half to unresolved V genes, and the rest is unexplained. V, J and clone size are those of that table, while D and trimming were read from the DNA. A total of 150,000 to 200,000 clones appear in this sample, under 85% of them only once. The ten largest clones add up to around 10% of the sample.

Each collaborating institution followed its own protocols to collect whole blood in K2EDTA tubes. For TCRbeta analysis, collaborators shipped samples as frozen whole blood, isolated PBMCs, or DNA extracted from either of those sample types. CDR1 and CDR2, looked up from the germline V gene (reference sequence), are PRHDT and FYEKMQ. Compared with germline, V lacks 11 bases and J lacks 8 bases; bases without a gene match: 2. Taken from cysteine to phenylalanine, the CDR3 has 10 residues. The CDR3 DNA has 30 bases and is translated from base 1. Sequencing was performed on peripheral blood. The receptor was isolated from a woman aged 80 or over with acute or convalescent COVID-19. The chain couples TRBV13 to TRBJ2-1, and 8 junctional nucleotides match TRBD2. The DNA is TGTGCCGCGGGGGGACATGAGCAGTTCTTC. This sequence encodes CAAGGHEQFF.